These T cell receptor beta chains were read from a single sample in a study of breast tumors, draining lymph nodes, adjacent tissues. MiXCR, run by TCRdb on the multiplex PCR reads, gives a single entry per CDR3 protein. The table shows 200,000 or so distinct CDR3 sequences, with over 25% occurring only once. The sequencing sample was made of axillary lymph node tissue. All receptors derive from a female donor with breast cancer. Some clones in this sample may be carry-over from other donors' samples. Each CDR3 is given with its conserved first and last residue.

V	J	CDR3
TRBV6-6	TRBJ2-4	CASSHGTDTLAKNIQYF
TRBV20-1	TRBJ1-4	CSARDSGPRGFATNEKLFF
TRBV2	TRBJ2-2	CASSTRGSGELFF
TRBV6-5	TRBJ1-2	CASSPDSHTGYTF
TRBV20-1	TRBJ2-3	CSARARGTQYF
TRBV12-3/TRBV12-4	TRBJ1-2	CASSFRGGGNYGYTF
TRBV3-1	TRBJ2-5	CASSHLEPWETQYF
TRBV25-1	TRBJ1-6	CASSELRQGRSPLHF
TRBV3-1	TRBJ1-2	CASSRPEGGYTF
TRBV16	TRBJ2-5	CASSQGVRKETQYF
TRBV7-9	TRBJ2-2	CASSLGGASTGELFF
TRBV30	TRBJ2-2	CACFPGSTGELFF
TRBV3-1	TRBJ2-5	CASSPLDTAGPTGETQYF
TRBV6-6	TRBJ2-7	CASSHSRDTYEQYF
TRBV6-2/TRBV6-3	TRBJ2-1	CASSFPRGVGTAYNEQFF
TRBV6-5	TRBJ2-2	CASRSGDAGELFF
TRBV9	TRBJ2-1	CASSDLSSEQFF
TRBV7-2	TRBJ2-3	CASRPGTSAGITDTQYF
TRBV15	TRBJ2-1	CAKPLLAGGTPANEQFF
TRBV11-2	TRBJ1-1	CASSLAGQGAFF
TRBV27	TRBJ1-5	CASSFLGQNQPQHF
TRBV6-2/TRBV6-3	TRBJ1-3	CASSYGTEAHSGNTIYF
TRBV29-1	TRBJ1-1	CSVERGKGTEAFF
TRBV6-2/TRBV6-3	TRBJ2-3	CASWWPPDTQYF
TRBV12-5	TRBJ1-5	CASGFGGNQPQHF
TRBV5-1	TRBJ1-6	CASSAGTGGFERRNSPLHF
TRBV2	TRBJ2-4	CASRSRTSGRAKNIQYF
TRBV18	TRBJ1-5	CASSPSIKQPQHF
TRBV19	TRBJ2-3	CASSNRAPTDTQYF
TRBV6-1	TRBJ2-7	CASSRGGTSYEQYF
TRBV5-4	TRBJ2-3	CASSGVAGDSTDTQYF
TRBV20-1	TRBJ2-1	CSAGYNNEQFF
TRBV24-1	TRBJ2-2	CATSDSRRVTGELFF
TRBV6-2/TRBV6-3	TRBJ2-7	CASSSLAREYEQYF
TRBV20-1	TRBJ2-3	CSAQLPGTSIDTQYF
TRBV18	TRBJ1-5	CASSMAGRSNQPQHF
TRBV10-3	TRBJ2-7	CAISFSDSYEQYF
TRBV24-1	TRBJ2-1	CATSDPAAIIYNEQFF
TRBV2	TRBJ2-1	CASKTGDPYNEQFF
TRBV5-5	TRBJ1-2	CASSLDGGSGYGYTF
TRBV4-1	TRBJ2-4	CASSQDYRITLAKNIQYF
TRBV13	TRBJ1-6	CASSLVSGTGDAPLHF
TRBV3-1	TRBJ2-7	CASSLPGLLGHEQYF
TRBV4-1	TRBJ2-7	CASSQDTSSYEQYF
TRBV11-3	TRBJ2-5	CASSFYICSAPSGVQTQYF
TRBV20-1	TRBJ2-5	CSAGTSGPLQETQYF
TRBV2	TRBJ1-6	CASSERGGRGNSPLHF
TRBV7-2	TRBJ2-1	CASSLVAETYNEQFF
TRBV4-1	TRBJ2-7	CASSPRGDRAIEQYF
TRBV3-1	TRBJ2-1	CASSQEVEQFF
TRBV29-1	TRBJ2-3	CSALPYLDRDEVNTQYF
TRBV10-3	TRBJ1-1	CAISDGDTEAFF
TRBV4-2	TRBJ1-4	CASSQTDATNEKLFF
TRBV7-2	TRBJ2-3	CASSSLGGVLGYTQYF
TRBV5-1	TRBJ2-3	CASSRGLAGAGSTDTQYF